Below are 9 T cell receptor beta chains sequenced from a single sample in a study of blood T cell repertoires in COVID-19 (dated by TCRdb to 2020 to 2021). Library preparation employed the immunoSEQ multiplex PCR assay. Here the immuneACCESS table is served through TCRdb, limited to in-frame sequences with V and J called. Missing clones are a known gap in these copies; in checked studies unresolved V genes cover under half, and the rest lacks a known reason. The sample data list about 230,000 clones, and 70% to 90% of these were observed just once. Approximately 2.5% of the sample is held by the ten biggest clonotypes. Sequencing used peripheral blood. Receptors originate from a woman aged 70 to 79 with active or convalescent COVID-19.

The genes are TRBV19 and TRBJ2-7; 7 nucleotides agree with TRBD2. Germline CDR1 is LNHDA and CDR2 is SQIVND (reference sequence). The CDR3 is made up of 13 amino acids. V shed 7 bases, J shed 3 bases, and the junction held 6 bases outside the gene matches. CDR3 in amino acids: CASTGREGYEQYF. The CDR3 DNA reads TGTGCCAGTACCGGCAGGGAGGGCTACGAGCAGTACTTC. Filled out from reference TRBV19 and TRBJ2-7, the complete variable domain reads DGGITQSPKYLFRKEGQNVTLSCEQNLNHDAMYWYRQDPGQGLRLIYYSQIVNDFQKGDIAEGYSVSREKKESFPLTVTSAQKNPTAFYLCASTGREGYEQYFGPGTRLTVT.

This chain joins TRBV6-2 or TRBV6-3 and TRBJ2-1, with D possibly matching TRBD2 (5 bases). CDR1 is MNHEY, CDR2 SVGEGT, per germline. This CDR3 comprises 15 residues. Trimming pared 2 bases from V and 1 base from J, leaving 9 bases between. The CDR3 sequence is CASSYVGLSYNEQFF. The CDR3 region has the DNA TGTGCCAGCAGTTACGTCGGACTTTCCTACAATGAGCAGTTCTTC.

J is TRBJ1-2 and V is TRBV28, with a weak D call TRBD1 (5 bases). The CDR3 consists of 13 residues. The germline V and J ends were trimmed by 2 bases and 4 bases, with 8 bases remaining between them. The germline V gene encodes CDR1 MDHEN and CDR2 SYDVKM. In nucleotides, the CDR3 is TGTGCCAGCAGTTTAGAAGGGGTCTATGGCTACACCTTC. Amino acid sequence: CASSLEGVYGYTF.

V gene TRBV29-1 combines with J gene TRBJ1-4; no clear D. V shed 4 bases and J shed 3 bases, with 12 bases lying between them. There are 14 residues in the CDR3. Per the germline V gene, CDR1 is SQVTM and CDR2 is ANQGSEA. The CDR3 is CSVVFSAANEKLFF. For the CDR3, the DNA is TGCAGCGTTGTTTTCTCCGCAGCTAATGAAAAACTGTTTTTT.

This clone was observed many times. J is TRBJ1-1 and V is TRBV4-1; 7 bases fit TRBD1. CDR1 and CDR2 from the germline V gene are MGHRA and YSYEKL. The CDR3 covers 16 residues. The ends lost 0 bases at V and 0 bases at J; junction bases unmatched: 4. CDR3 coding DNA: TGCGCCAGCAGCCAAGAAACAGGGGCAATGAACACTGAAGCTTTCTTT. Amino acid sequence: CASSQETGAMNTEAFF.

V and J are TRBV7-9 and TRBJ2-3, with 7 positions matching TRBD2. Germline trimming cut 6 bases from V and 5 bases from J; bases unmatched to any gene: 11. CDR3 size: 15 residues. Germline-derived CDR1 and CDR2 are SEHNR and FQNEAQ (reference sequence). As DNA, the CDR3 is TGTGCCAGCAGGGCGCGGGAGAAGGAGCGAGATACGCAGTATTTT. It encodes CASRAREKERDTQYF.

This clone came up many times. This chain connects TRBV30 to TRBJ2-1; D might be TRBD2 (7 bases). The CDR3 covers 12 residues. V was shortened by 0 bases and J by 13 bases, with 13 bases between the two germline ends. CDR1 is GTSNPN and CDR2 is SVGIG in the germline V gene (reference sequence). CDR3 amino acids: CAWSVGGEDQFF. The CDR3 region has the DNA TGTGCCTGGAGTGTAGGGGGGGAGGATCAGTTCTTC.

The chain is built from TRBV19 and TRBJ2-6, with 9 bases matching TRBD1. The V segment lost 5 bases and the J segment 2 bases; nucleotides outside the gene matches: 13. Looked up from germline, CDR1 is LNHDA and CDR2 is SQIVND (reference sequence). The CDR3 loop spans 19 amino acids. The CDR3 sequence: CASSFQRLQGAAGANVLTF. The DNA of the CDR3 is TGTGCCAGTAGTTTCCAGCGTTTACAGGGGGCGGCTGGGGCCAACGTCCTGACTTTC.

Worth noting for this clone: The conserved closing phenylalanine or tryptophan is absent in this CDR3, likely reflecting a read error. The DNA is left out, because the CDR3 cannot be placed on it with certainty; the CDR3 is given as TCRdb lists it. The V and J genes are TRBV12-3 or TRBV12-4 and TRBJ2-3; TRBD2 is the table's D call and was not checked against the DNA. The length of the CDR3 is 13 amino acids, counting both ends. This CDR3 reads CASSPGGGRPAPI.